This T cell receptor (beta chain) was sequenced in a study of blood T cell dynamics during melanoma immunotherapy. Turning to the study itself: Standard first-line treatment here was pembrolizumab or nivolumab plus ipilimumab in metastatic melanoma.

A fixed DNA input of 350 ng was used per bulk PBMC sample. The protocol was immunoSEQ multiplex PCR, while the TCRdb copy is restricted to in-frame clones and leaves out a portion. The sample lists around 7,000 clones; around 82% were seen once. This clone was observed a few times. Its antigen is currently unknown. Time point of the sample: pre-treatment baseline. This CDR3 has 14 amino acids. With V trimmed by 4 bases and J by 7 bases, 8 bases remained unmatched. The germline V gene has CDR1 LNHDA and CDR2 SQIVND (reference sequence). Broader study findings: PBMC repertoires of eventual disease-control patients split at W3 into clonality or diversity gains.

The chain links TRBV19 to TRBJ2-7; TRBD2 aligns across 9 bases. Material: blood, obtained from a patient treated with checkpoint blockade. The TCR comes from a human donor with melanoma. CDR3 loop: CASSKLAGPSEQYF. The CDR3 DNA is TGTGCCAGTAGTAAACTAGCGGGCCCCTCAGAGCAGTACTTC. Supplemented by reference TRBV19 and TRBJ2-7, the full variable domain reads DGGITQSPKYLFRKEGQNVTLSCEQNLNHDAMYWYRQDPGQGLRLIYYSQIVNDFQKGDIAEGYSVSREKKESFPLTVTSAQKNPTAFYLCASSKLAGPSEQYFGPGTRLTVT.